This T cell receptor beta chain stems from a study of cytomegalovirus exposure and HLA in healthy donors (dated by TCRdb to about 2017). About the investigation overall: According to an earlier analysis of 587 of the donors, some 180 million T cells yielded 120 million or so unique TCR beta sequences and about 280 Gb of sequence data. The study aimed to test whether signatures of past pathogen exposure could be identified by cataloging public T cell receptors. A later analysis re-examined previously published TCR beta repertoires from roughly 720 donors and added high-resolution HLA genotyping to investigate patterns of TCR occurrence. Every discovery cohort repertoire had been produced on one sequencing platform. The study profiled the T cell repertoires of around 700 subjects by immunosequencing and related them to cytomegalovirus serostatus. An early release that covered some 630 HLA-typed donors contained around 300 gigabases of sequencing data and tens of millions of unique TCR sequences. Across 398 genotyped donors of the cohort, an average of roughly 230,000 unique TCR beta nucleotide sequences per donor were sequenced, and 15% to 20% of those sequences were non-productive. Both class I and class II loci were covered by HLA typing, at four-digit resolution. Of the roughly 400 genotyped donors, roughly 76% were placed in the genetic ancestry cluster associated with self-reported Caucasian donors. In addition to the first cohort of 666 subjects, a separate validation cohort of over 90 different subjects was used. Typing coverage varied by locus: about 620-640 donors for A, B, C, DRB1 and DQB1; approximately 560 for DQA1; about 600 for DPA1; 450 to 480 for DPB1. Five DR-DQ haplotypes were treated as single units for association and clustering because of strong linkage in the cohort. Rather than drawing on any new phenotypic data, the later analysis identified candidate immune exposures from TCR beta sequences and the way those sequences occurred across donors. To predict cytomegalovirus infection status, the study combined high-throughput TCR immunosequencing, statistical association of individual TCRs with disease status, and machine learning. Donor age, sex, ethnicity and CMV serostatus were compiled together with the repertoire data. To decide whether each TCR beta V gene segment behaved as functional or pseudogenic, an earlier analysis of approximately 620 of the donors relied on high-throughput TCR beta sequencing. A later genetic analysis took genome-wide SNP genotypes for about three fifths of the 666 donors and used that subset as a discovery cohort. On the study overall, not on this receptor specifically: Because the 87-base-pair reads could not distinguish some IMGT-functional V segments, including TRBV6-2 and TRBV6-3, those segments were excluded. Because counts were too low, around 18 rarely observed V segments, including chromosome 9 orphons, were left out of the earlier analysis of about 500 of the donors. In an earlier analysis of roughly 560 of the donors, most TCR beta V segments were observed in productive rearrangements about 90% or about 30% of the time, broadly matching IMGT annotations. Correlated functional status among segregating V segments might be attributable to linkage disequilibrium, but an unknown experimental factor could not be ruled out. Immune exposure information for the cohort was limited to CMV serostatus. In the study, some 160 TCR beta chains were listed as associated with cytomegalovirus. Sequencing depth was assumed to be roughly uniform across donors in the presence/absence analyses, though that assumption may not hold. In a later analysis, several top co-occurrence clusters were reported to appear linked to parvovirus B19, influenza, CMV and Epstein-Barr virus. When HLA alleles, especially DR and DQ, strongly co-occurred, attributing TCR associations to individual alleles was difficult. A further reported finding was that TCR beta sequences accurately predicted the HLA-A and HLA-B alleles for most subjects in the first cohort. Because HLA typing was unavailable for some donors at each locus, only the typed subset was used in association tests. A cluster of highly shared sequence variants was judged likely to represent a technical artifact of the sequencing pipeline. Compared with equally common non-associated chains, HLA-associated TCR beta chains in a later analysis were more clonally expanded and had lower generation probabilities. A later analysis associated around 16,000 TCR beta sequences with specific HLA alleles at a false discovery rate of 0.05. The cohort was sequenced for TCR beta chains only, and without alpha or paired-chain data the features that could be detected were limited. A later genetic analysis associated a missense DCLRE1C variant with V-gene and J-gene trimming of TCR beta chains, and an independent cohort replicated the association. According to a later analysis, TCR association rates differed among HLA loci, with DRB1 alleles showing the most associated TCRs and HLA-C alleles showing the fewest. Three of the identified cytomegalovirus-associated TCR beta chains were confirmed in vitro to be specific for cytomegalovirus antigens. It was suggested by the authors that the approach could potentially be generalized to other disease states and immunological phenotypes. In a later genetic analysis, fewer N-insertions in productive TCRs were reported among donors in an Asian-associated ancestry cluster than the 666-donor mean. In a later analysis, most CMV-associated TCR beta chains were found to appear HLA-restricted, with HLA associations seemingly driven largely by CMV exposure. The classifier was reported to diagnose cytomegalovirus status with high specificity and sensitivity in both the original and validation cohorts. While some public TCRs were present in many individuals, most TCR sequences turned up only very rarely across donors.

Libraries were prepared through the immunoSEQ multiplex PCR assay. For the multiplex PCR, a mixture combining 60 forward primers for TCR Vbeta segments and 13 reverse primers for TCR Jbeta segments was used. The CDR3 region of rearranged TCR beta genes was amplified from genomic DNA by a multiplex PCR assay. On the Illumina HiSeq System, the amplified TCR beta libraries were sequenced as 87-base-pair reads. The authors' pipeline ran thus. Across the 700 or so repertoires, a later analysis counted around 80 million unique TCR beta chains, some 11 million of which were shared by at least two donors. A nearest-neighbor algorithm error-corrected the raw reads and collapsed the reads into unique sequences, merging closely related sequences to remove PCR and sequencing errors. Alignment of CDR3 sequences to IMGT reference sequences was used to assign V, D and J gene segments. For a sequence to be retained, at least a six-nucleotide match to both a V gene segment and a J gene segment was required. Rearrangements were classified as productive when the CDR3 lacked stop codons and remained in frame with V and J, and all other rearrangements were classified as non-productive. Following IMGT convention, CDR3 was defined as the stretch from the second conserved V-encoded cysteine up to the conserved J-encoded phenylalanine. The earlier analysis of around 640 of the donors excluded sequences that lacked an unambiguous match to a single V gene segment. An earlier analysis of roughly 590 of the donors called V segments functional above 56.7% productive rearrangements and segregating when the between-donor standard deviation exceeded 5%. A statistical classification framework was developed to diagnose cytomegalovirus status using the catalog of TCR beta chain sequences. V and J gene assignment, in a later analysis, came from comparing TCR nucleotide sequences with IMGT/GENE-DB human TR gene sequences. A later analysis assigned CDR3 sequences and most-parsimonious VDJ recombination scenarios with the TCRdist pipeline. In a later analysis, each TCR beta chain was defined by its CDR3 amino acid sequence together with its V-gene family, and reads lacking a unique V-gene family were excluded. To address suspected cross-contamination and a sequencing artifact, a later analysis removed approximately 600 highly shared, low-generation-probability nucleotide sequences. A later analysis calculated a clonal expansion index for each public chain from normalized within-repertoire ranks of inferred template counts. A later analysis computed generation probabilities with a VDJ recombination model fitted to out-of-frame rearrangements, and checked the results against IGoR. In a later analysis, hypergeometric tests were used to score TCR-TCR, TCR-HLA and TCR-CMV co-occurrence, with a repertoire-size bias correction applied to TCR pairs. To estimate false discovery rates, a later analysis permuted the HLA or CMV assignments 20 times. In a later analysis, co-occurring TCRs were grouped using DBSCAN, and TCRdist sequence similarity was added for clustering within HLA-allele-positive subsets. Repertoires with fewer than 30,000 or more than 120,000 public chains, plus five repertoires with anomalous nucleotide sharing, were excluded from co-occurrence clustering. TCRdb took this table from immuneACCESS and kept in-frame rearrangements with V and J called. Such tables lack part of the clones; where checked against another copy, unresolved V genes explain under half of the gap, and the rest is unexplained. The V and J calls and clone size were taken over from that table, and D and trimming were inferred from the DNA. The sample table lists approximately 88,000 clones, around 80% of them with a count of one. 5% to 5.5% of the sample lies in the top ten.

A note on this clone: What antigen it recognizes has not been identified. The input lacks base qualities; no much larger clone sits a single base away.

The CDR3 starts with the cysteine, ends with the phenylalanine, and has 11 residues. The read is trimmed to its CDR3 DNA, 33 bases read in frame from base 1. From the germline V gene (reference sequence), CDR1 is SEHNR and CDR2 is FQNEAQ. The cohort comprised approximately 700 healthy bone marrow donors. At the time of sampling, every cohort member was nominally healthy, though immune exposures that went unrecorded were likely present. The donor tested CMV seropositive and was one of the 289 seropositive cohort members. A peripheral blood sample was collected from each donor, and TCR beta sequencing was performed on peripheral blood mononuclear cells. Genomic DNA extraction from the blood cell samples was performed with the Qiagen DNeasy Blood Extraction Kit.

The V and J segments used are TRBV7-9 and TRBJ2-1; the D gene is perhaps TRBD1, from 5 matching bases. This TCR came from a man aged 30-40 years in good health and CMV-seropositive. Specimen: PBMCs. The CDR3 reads CASVGANEQFF. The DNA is TGTGCAAGCGTAGGGGCTAATGAGCAGTTCTTC.